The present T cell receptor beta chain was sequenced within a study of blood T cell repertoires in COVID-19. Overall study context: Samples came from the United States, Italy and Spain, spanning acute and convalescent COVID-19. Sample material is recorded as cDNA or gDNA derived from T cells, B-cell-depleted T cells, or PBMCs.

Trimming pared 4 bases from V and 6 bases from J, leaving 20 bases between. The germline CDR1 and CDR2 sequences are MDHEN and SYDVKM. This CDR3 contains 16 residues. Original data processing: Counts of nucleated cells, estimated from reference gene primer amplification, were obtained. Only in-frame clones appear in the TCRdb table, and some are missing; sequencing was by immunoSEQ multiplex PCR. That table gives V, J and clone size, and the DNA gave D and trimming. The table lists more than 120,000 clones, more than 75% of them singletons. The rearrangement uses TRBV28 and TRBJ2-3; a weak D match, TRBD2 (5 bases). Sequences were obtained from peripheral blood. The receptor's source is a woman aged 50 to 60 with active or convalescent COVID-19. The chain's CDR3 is CASSSPLVLATDTQYF. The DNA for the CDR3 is TGTGCCAGCAGTTCGCCCCTAGTTCTAGCAACCGATACGCAGTATTTT.